Listed here is a single T cell receptor (beta chain). Its antigen is as yet unknown. 60 Vbeta and 13 Jbeta primers were used in PCR. This table comes from immunoSEQ multiplex PCR, and its TCRdb copy is limited to in-frame clones, with some not included. This table holds under 150,000 clones, 65% to 85% found once. These data belong to a study of cytomegalovirus exposure and HLA in healthy donors. Study-level points and caveats: Analysis performed later showed TCR beta chains linked to HLA being more clonally expanded than equally common others.

CDR3 length: 15 residues. The trim removed 3 bases at V and 7 bases at J, leaving 8 bases unmatched. Germline V CDR1 and CDR2: KGHSH, LQKENI. The sequenced sample was PBMCs. This TCR came from a man aged 45 to 65 in good health and CMV-seronegative. The gene calls are TRBV18 and TRBJ1-4; 7 nucleotides align to TRBD1. The CDR3 is CASSPESPGGEKLFF. The CDR3, as DNA: TGTGCCAGCTCACCGGAAAGCCCAGGGGGTGAAAAACTGTTTTTT.